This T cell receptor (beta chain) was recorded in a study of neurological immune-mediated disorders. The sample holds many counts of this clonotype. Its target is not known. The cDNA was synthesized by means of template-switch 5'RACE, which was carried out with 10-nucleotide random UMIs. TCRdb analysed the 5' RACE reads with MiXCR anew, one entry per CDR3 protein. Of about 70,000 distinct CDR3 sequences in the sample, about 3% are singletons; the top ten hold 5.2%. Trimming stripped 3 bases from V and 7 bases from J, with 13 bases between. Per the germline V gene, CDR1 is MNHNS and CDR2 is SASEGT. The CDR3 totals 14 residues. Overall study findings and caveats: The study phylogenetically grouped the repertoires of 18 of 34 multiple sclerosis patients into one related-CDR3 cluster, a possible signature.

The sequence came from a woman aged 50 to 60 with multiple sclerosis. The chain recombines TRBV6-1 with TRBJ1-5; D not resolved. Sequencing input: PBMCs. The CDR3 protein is CASSDGLAWQPQHF. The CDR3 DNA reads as TGTGCCAGCAGTGACGGGCTTGCATGGCAGCCCCAGCATTTT.